Listed here are 2 T cell receptor beta chains from one sample, sequenced in a study of blood T cell repertoires in COVID-19. TCRdb's copy holds only in-frame clones and misses some; the assay was immunoSEQ multiplex PCR. The top ten hold approximately 4.8% of the sample, which has about 230,000 clones, 84% seen once. Source material: peripheral blood. These TCRs come from a man in his forties or fifties with active or convalescent COVID-19.

The chain has TRBV6-1 and TRBJ1-2, with 8 positions matching TRBD1. V lost 0 bases and J lost 5; bases outside the gene matches: 11. Germline V gene lookup returns CDR1 MNHNS and CDR2 SASEGT. CDR3 length: 17 residues. This CDR3 is CASSEASRTGIVYGYTF. The CDR3 DNA sequence: TGTGCCAGCAGTGAAGCCTCTCGGACAGGGATTGTATATGGCTACACCTTC.

V usage is TRBV5-4 and J usage is TRBJ1-2; 10 bases are a match to TRBD1. V lost 3 bases to trimming and J lost 8 bases; unmatched junction nucleotides: 16. The CDR3 runs 17 residues. Per germline, CDR1 SGHNT and CDR2 YYREEE (reference sequence). CDR3 in amino acids: CASSSGQGQRSSRGYTF. The CDR3 DNA is TGTGCCAGCAGCTCGGGACAGGGGCAGAGATCCTCTAGGGGCTACACCTTC.